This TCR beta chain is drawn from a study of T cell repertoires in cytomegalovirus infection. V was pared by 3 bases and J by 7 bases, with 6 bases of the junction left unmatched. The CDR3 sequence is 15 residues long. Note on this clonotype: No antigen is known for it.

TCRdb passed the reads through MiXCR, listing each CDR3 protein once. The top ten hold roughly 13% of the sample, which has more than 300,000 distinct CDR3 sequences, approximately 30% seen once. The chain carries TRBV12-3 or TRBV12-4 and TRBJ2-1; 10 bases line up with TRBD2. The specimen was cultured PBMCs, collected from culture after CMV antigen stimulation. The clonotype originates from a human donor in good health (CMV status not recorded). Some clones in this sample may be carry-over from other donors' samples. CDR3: CASSFYTSGTNEQFF. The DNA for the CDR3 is TGTGCCAGCAGTTTTTATACTAGCGGGACGAATGAGCAGTTCTTC.